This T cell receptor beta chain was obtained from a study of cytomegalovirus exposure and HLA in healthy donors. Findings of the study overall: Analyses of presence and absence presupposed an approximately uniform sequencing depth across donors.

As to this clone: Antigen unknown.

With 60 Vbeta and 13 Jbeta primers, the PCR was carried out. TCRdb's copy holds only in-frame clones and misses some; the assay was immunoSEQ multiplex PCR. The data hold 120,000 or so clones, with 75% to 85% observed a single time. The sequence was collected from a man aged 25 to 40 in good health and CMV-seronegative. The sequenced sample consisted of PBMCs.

Here the CDR3 DNA reads TGCGCCAGCAGCCAAGGCGGGGTATCTAGCGGGAGGAACCATGAGCAGTTCTTC. It is translated as CASSQGGVSSGRNHEQFF. This chain uses TRBV4-3 with TRBJ2-1, with TRBD2 matching over 11 bases. The length of the CDR3 is 18 residues. In germline, CDR1 is LGHNA, CDR2 YSLEER. V shed 1 base, J shed 8 bases, and the junction held 13 bases outside the gene matches.